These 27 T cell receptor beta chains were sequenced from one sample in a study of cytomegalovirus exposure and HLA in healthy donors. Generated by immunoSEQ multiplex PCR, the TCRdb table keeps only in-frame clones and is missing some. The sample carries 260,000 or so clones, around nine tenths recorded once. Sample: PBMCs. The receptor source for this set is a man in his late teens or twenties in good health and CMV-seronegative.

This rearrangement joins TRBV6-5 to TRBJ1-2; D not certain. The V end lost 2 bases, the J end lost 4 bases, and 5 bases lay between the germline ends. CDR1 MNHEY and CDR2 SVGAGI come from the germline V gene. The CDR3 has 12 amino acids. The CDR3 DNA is TGTGCCAGCAGTTACCGTCCCTATGGCTACACCTTC. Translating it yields CASSYRPYGYTF.

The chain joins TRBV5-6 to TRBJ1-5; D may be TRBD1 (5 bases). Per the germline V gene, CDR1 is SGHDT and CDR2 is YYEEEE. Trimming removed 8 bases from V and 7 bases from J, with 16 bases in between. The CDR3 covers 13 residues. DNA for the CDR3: TGTGCCAGTTCACGGTGGAGGGGACAGCCCCAGCATTTT. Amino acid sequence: CASSRWRGQPQHF.

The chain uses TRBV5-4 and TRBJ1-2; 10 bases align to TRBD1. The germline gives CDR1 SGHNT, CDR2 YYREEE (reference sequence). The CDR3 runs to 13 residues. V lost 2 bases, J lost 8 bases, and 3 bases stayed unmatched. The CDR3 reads CASSLGTGEGYTF. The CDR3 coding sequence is TGTGCCAGCAGCTTAGGGACAGGGGAAGGCTACACCTTC.

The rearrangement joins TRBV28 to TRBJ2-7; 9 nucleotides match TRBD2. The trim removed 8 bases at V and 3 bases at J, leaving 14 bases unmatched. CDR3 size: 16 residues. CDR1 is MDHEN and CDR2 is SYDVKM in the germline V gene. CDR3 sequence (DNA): TGTGCCAGCGCCTCCGCCCCGACTAGCGGAAGCTACGAGCAGTACTTC. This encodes CASASAPTSGSYEQYF. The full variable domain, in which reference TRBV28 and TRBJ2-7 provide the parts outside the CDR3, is DVKVTQSSRYLVKRTGEKVFLECVQDMDHENMFWYRQDPGLGLRLIYFSYDVKMKEKGDIPEGYSVSREKKERFSLILESASTNQTSMYLCASASAPTSGSYEQYFGPGTRLTVT.

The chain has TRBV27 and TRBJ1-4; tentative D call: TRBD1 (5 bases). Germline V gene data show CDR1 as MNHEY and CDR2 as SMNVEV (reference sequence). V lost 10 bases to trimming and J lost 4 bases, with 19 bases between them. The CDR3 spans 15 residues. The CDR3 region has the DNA TGTGCCAACCCCCGGTCGACAGCGCTTAATGAAAAACTGTTTTTT. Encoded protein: CANPRSTALNEKLFF.

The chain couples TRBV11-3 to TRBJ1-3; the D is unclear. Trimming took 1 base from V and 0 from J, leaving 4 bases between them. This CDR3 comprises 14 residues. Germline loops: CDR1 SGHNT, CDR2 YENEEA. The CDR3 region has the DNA TGTGCCAGCAGCTTAGGCAGCTCTGGAAACACCATATATTTT. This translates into CASSLGSSGNTIYF.

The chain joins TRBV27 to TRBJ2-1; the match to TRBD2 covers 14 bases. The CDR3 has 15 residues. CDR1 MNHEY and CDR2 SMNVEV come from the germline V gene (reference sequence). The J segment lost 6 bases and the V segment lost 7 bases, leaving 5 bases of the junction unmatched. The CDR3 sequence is CASTPGTSGSNEQFF. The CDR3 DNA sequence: TGTGCCAGCACCCCCGGGACTAGCGGGAGCAATGAGCAGTTCTTC.

In DNA form, the CDR3 reads TGCGCCAGCAGCTTGGACGGGACATCTTACAATGAGCAGTTCTTC. This translates into CASSLDGTSYNEQFF. V gene TRBV5-1 combines with J gene TRBJ2-1, with D maybe TRBD1 (6 bases). Trimming removed 0 bases from V and 4 bases from J, with 11 bases in between. Per the germline V gene, CDR1 is SGHRS and CDR2 is YFSETQ. The CDR3 has 15 amino acids.

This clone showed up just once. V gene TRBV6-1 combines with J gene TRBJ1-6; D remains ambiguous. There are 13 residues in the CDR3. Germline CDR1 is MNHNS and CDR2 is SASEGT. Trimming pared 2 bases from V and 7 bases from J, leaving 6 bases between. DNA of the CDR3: TGTGCCAGCAGTGAAAATGAGAATTCACCCCTCCACTTT. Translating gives CASSENENSPLHF.

The CDR3 is CASSSGALSSYEQYF. The DNA for the CDR3 is TGTGCCAGCAGTAGCGGGGCGCTAAGCTCCTACGAGCAGTACTTC. The J gene is TRBJ2-7, the V gene TRBV27; 7 bases fit TRBD2. There are 15 residues in the CDR3. The germline V gene has CDR1 MNHEY and CDR2 SMNVEV (reference sequence). J gave up 0 bases and V 5 bases, and 7 bases lay outside the gene matches.

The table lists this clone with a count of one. This CDR3 is CASSLGTRSGETQYF. CDR3 DNA sequence: TGCGCCAGCAGCTTGGGGACTAGATCTGGTGAGACCCAGTACTTC. The chain couples TRBV5-1 to TRBJ2-5; 7 bases are shared with TRBD2. The CDR3 is 15 residues long. Germline CDR1 and CDR2: SGHRS and YFSETQ. The junction had 7 bases not matched to a gene; V was cut back by 0 bases and J by 5 bases. The entire variable domain, with the rest obtained from reference TRBV5-1 and TRBJ2-5, is as follows: KAGVTQTPRYLIKTRGQQVTLSCSPISGHRSVSWYQQTPGQGLQFLFEYFSETQRNKGNFPGRFSGRQFSNSRSEMNVSTLELGDSALYLCASSLGTRSGETQYFGPGTRLLVL.

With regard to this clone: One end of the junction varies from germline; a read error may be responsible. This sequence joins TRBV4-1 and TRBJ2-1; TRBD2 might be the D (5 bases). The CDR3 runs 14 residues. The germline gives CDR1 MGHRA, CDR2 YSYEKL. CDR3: CASSPRLPYDEQFF. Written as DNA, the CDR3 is TGCGCCAGCAGCCCACGACTACCCTACGATGAGCAGTTCTTC.

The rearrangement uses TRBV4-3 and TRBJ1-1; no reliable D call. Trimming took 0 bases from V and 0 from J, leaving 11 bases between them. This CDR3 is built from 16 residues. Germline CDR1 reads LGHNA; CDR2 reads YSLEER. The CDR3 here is CASSQDLEGMNTEAFF. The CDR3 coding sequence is TGCGCCAGCAGCCAAGATTTGGAGGGAATGAACACTGAAGCTTTCTTT.

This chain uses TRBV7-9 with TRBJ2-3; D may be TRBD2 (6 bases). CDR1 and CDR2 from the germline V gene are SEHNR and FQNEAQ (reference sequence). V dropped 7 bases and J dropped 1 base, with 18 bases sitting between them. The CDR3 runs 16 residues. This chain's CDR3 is CASNPSGGGRTDTQYF. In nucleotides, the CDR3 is TGTGCCAGCAACCCATCCGGGGGAGGACGCACAGATACGCAGTATTTT.

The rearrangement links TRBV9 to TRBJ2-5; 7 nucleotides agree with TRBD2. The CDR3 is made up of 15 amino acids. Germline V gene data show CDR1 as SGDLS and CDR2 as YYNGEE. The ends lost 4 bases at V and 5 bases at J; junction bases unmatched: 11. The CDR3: CASSPRGEGWETQYF. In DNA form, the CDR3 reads TGTGCCAGCAGCCCCCGGGGGGAGGGTTGGGAGACCCAGTACTTC.

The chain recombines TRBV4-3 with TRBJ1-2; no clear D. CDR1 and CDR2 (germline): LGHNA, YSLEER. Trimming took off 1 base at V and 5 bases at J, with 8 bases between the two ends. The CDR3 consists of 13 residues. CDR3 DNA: TGCGCCAGCAGCCAAGCAACTTTTTATGGCTACACCTTC. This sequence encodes CASSQATFYGYTF.

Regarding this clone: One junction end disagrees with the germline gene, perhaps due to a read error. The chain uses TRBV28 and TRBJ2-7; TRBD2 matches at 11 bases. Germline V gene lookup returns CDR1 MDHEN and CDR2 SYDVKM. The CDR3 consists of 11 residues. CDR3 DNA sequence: TGTGCCAGCAGTCAAGGGACTAGCGGTATCTTC. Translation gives CASSQGTSGIF.

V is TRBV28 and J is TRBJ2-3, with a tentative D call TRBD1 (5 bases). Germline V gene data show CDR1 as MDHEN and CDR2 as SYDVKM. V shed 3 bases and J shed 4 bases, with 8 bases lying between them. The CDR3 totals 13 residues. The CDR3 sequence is CASSFQGSDTQYF. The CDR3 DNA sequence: TGTGCCAGCAGTTTTCAGGGTTCAGATACGCAGTATTTT.

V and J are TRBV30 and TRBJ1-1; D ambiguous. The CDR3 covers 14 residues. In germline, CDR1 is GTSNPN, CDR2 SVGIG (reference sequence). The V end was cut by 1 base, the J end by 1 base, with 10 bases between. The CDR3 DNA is TGTGCCTGGAGTGGAGCCTATTGGAACACTGAAGCTTTCTTT. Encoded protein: CAWSGAYWNTEAFF.

Written as DNA, the CDR3 is TGTGCCAGCTGGGAGGGCTTGTCACCCCTCCACTTT. It yields the protein CASWEGLSPLHF. This chain uses TRBV6-6 with TRBJ1-6; no clear D gene. The germline V gene encodes CDR1 MNHNY and CDR2 SVGAGI (reference sequence). V lost 8 bases and J lost 10, with 12 bases in between. CDR3 length equals 12 residues.

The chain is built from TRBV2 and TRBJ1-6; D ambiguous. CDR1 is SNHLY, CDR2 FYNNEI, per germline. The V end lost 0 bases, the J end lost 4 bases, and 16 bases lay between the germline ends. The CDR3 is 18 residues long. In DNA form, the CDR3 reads TGTGCCAGCAGTGAAGCAGTATACTCCGGTGCGTATAATTCACCCCTCCACTTT. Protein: CASSEAVYSGAYNSPLHF.

The CDR3 nucleotides read TGTGCCAGCAGCTCCGGCGGTTCGGCCTACGAGCAGTACTTC. Encoded protein: CASSSGGSAYEQYF. The chain uses TRBV28 and TRBJ2-7; D is unresolved. The CDR3 is made up of 14 amino acids. Germline assignment: CDR1 MDHEN and CDR2 SYDVKM. The V gene lost 6 bases and the J gene lost 2 bases, with 14 bases spanning the gap.

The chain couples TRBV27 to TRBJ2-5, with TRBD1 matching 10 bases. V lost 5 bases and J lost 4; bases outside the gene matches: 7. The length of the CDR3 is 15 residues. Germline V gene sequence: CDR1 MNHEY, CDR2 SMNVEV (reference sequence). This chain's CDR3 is CASSRQGARRETQYF. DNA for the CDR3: TGTGCCAGCAGTAGACAGGGGGCGCGCAGAGAGACCCAGTACTTC.

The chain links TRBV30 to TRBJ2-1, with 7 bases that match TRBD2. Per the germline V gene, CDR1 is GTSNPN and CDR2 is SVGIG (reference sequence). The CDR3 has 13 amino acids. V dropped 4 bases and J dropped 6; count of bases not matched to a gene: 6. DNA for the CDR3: TGTGCCTGGAATCCCGGGACTACCAATGAGCAGTTCTTC. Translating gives CAWNPGTTNEQFF.

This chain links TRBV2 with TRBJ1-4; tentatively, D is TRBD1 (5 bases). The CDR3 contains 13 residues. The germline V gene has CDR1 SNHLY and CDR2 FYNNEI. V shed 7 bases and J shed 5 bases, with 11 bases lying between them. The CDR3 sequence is CASNRFQNEKLFF. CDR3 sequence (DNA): TGTGCCAGCAACAGGTTCCAGAATGAAAAACTGTTTTTT. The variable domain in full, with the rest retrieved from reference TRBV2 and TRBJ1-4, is EPEVTQTPSHQVTQMGQEVILRCVPISNHLYFYWYRQILGQKVEFLVSFYNNEISEKSEIFDDQFSVERPDGSNFTLKIRSTKLEDSAMYFCASNRFQNEKLFFGSGTQLSVL.

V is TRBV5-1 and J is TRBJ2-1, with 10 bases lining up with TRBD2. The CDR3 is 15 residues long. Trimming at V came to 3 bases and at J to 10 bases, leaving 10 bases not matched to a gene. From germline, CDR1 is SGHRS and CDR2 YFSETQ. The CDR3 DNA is TGCGCCAGCAGCTCAAGCGGGAGGGCCGTCAAAGAGCAGTTCTTC. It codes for CASSSSGRAVKEQFF.

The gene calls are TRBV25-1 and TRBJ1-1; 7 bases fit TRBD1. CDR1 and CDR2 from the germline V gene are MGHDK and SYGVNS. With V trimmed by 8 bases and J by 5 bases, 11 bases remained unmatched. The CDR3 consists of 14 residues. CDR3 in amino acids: CASSTSGGRTEAFF. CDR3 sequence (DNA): TGTGCCAGCTCCACATCAGGGGGACGGACTGAAGCTTTCTTT.